The clone carrying this T cell receptor (beta chain) was seen only a few times. Its antigen is unknown. The library targeted TCRbeta and was prepared with unique molecular identifiers. TCRdb recomputed calls from the PCR reads with MiXCR, one row per CDR3 protein. The sample has hundreds of thousands of distinct CDR3 sequences, around 15% seen once. The record originates from a study of T-cell reconstitution after alpha-beta-depleted transplantation in children. Regarding the study as a whole: Among T cells one year after transplant, newly produced cells accounted for most counts and diversity.

The CDR3 length is 16 residues. CDR1 is DFQATT, CDR2 SNEGSKA, per germline (reference sequence). V trimming: 4 bases; J trimming: 2 bases; junction bases outside the gene matches: 11. This sequence originates from a boy under two years old who had a stem cell transplant for Wiskott-Aldrich syndrome, so the T cells may come from the graft donor. The chain couples TRBV20-1 to TRBJ2-3; 8 nucleotides match TRBD2. Specimen: PBMCs, mostly from graft donor cells, collected 360 days after TCRalphabeta/CD19-depleted stem cell transplant. The CDR3 protein is CSAISGNRGHTDTQYF. CDR3 DNA: TGCAGTGCTATTAGCGGGAACCGAGGGCACACAGATACGCAGTATTTT.